The 3 T cell receptor beta chains below all came from one sample that was sequenced in a study of radiotherapy plus CTLA-4 blockade in lung cancer. TCRdb's copy holds only in-frame clones and misses some; the assay was immunoSEQ multiplex PCR. The table shows around 90,000 clones, with approximately 80% occurring only once. Sequencing was performed on peripheral blood, taken from a patient treated with radiotherapy plus ipilimumab. These receptors all come from a human donor with non-small cell lung cancer that progressed on radiotherapy plus ipilimumab.

J is TRBJ2-2 and V is TRBV7-9; D is ambiguous. V lost 2 bases and J 3 bases, leaving 10 bases between the germline ends. The V gene's germline CDR1 is SEHNR and CDR2 FQNEAQ (reference sequence). This CDR3 comprises 15 residues. CDR3 protein: CASSLTSGDTGELFF. The CDR3 DNA follows: TGTGCCAGCAGCTTAACATCCGGAGACACCGGGGAGCTGTTTTTT.

This chain uses TRBV4-1 with TRBJ1-2, with 7 nucleotides matching TRBD1. The CDR3 is 15 amino acids. The V segment lost 0 bases and the J segment 5 bases; nucleotides outside the gene matches: 6. From germline, CDR1 is MGHRA and CDR2 YSYEKL. The CDR3 DNA reads TGCGCCAGCAGCCAAGATACCGGACAGGTTTATGGCTACACCTTC. It codes for CASSQDTGQVYGYTF.

This clone was seen just once. The chain couples TRBV4-1 to TRBJ2-5; 8 bases are a match to TRBD2. The CDR3 runs 15 residues. Germline V lookup: CDR1 MGHRA, CDR2 YSYEKL. J gave up 5 bases and V 3 bases, and 8 bases lay outside the gene matches. CDR3 bases: TGCGCCAGCAGCCAGGCCCCGGGAGGGGCGGAGACCCAGTACTTC. The encoded protein is CASSQAPGGAETQYF.